This T cell receptor beta chain came from a study of OX40 agonist ivuxolimab in advanced cancers. Study as a whole: Checkpoint inhibitors had been given previously to 40% of patients.

The data were produced by immunoSEQ multiplex PCR, yet TCRdb's version contains in-frame clones alone and is incomplete. The sample carries more than 50,000 clones, about 86% recorded once. V was trimmed by 6 bases and J by 3 bases, leaving 10 bases between them. The CDR3 has 13 amino acids. The germline V gene encodes CDR1 MDHEN and CDR2 SYDVKM. The clonotype was recovered from an adult with an advanced solid tumor such as melanoma, head and neck, liver or kidney cancer. Here the sequenced sample was CD4+ or CD8+ T cells sorted from blood, taken in a trial of the OX40 agonist ivuxolimab. V is TRBV28 and J is TRBJ2-3; D gene unclear. The CDR3 reads CASRSPGTDTQYF. CDR3 nucleotide sequence: TGTGCCAGCAGGTCACCTGGGACAGATACGCAGTATTTT.